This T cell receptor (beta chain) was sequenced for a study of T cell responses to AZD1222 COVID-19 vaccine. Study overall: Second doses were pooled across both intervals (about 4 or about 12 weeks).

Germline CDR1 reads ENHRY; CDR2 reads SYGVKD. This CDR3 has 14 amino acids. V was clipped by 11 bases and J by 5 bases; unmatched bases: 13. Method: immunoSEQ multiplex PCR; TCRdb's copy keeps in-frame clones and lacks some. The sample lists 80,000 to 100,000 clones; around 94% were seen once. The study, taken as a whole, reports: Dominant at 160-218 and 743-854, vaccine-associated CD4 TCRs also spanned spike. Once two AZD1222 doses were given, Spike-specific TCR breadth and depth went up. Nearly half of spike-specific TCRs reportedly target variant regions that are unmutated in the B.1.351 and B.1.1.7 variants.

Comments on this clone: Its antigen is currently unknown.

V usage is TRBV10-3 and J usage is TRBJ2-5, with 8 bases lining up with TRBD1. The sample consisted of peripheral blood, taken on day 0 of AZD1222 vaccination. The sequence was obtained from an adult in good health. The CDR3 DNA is TGTGCCGTTCGTCCCGGGACAGGTTCGGAGACCCAGTACTTC. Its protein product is CAVRPGTGSETQYF.